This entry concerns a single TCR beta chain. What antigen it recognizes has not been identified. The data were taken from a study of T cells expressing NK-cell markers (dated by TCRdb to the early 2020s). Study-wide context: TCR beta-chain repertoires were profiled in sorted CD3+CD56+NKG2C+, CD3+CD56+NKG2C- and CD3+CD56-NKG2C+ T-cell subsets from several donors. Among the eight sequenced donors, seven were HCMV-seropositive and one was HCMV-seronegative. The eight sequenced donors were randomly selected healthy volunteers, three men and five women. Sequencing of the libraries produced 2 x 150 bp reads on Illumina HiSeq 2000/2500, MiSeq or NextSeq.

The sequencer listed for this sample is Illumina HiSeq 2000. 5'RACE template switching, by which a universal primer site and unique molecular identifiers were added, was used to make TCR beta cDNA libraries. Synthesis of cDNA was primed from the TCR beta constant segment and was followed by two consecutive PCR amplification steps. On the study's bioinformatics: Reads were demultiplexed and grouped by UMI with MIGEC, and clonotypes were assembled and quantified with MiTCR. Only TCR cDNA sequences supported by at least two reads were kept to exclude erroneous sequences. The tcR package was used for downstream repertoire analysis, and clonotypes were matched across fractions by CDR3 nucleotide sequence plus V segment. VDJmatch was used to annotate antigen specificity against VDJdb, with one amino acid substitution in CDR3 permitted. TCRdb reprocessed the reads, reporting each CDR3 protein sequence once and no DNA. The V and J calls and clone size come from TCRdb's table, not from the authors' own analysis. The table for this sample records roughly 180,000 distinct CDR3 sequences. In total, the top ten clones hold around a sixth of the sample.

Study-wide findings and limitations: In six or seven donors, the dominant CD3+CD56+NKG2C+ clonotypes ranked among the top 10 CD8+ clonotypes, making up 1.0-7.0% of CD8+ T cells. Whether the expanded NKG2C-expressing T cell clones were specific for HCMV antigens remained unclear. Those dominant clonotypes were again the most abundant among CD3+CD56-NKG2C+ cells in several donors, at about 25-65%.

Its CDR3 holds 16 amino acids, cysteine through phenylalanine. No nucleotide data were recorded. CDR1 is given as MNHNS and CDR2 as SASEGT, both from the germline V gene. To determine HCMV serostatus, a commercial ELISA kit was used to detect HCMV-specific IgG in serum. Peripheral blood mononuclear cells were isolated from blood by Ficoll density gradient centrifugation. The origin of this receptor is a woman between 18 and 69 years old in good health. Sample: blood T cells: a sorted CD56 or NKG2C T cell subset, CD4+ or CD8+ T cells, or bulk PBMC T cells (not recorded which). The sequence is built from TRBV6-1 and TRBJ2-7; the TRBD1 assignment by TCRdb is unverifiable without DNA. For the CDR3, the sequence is CASTPTRDRGGYEQYF.